A selection of T cell receptor beta chains follows, all from one sample in a study of cytomegalovirus exposure and HLA in healthy donors. Clones were read by immunoSEQ multiplex PCR, and TCRdb kept only the in-frame ones, dropping some. The sample shows some 150,000 clones, around 90% of them seen only once. The sequenced material came from PBMCs. The receptors were sampled from a woman aged 25-40 years in good health and CMV-seropositive. Each CDR3 is given with its conserved first and last residue. D genes are given only for firm matches. Not all rows give a size; the values are once, few, many and, for expanded clones, a class.

cdr3_aa: CATSRDWAGNGYTF
cdr3_nt: TGTGCCACCAGCAGAGATTGGGCAGGGAATGGCTACACCTTC
v_call: TRBV15
j_call: TRBJ1-2
d_call: .
clone_size: .

cdr3_aa: CASSALQGTRTDTQYF
cdr3_nt: TGTGCCAGCAGCGCTCTACAGGGTACCCGAACAGATACGCAGTATTTT
v_call: TRBV9
j_call: TRBJ2-3
d_call: .
clone_size: once

cdr3_aa: CASSFGRAYEQYF
cdr3_nt: TGCGCCAGCAGCTTTGGCAGGGCCTACGAGCAGTACTTC
v_call: TRBV5-1
j_call: TRBJ2-7
d_call: .
clone_size: .

cdr3_aa: CASSESRVHQFF
cdr3_nt: TGTGCCAGCAGTGAGTCGAGGGTACATCAGTTCTTC
v_call: TRBV6-1
j_call: TRBJ2-1
d_call: .
clone_size: .

cdr3_aa: CASSIGETGKNIQYF
cdr3_nt: TGTGCCAGTAGTATCGGGGAGACAGGCAAAAACATTCAGTACTTC
v_call: TRBV19
j_call: TRBJ2-4
d_call: .
clone_size: .

cdr3_aa: CASSLTGGGQETQYF
cdr3_nt: TGTGCCAGCAGTTTAACAGGGGGAGGCCAAGAGACCCAGTACTTC
v_call: TRBV28
j_call: TRBJ2-5
d_call: TRBD1
clone_size: few

cdr3_aa: CASNLPGQGLTGELFF
cdr3_nt: TGTGCCAGCAATCTTCCGGGACAGGGACTCACCGGGGAGCTGTTTTTT
v_call: TRBV28
j_call: TRBJ2-2
d_call: TRBD1
clone_size: .

cdr3_aa: CASSQEGFLAGAGIEQFF
cdr3_nt: TGCGCCAGCAGCCAAGAAGGATTCCTAGCGGGCGCCGGCATTGAGCAGTTCTTC
v_call: TRBV4-1
j_call: TRBJ2-1
d_call: TRBD2
clone_size: .

cdr3_aa: CASSWDSSYNEQFF
cdr3_nt: TGTGCCAGCAGTTGGGACAGCTCCTACAATGAGCAGTTCTTC
v_call: TRBV6-6
j_call: TRBJ2-1
d_call: TRBD1
clone_size: .

cdr3_aa: CASSLQGADGYTF
cdr3_nt: TGTGCCAGCAGCTTACAGGGGGCAGATGGCTACACCTTC
v_call: TRBV11-2
j_call: TRBJ1-2
d_call: TRBD1
clone_size: many

cdr3_aa: CASNQEMGQNYEQYF
cdr3_nt: TGTGCCAGCAATCAAGAGATGGGACAAAACTACGAGCAGTACTTC
v_call: TRBV6-1
j_call: TRBJ2-7
d_call: .
clone_size: .

cdr3_aa: CASSYGGVNTGELFF
cdr3_nt: TGTGCCAGCAGTTACGGGGGGGTTAACACCGGGGAGCTGTTTTTT
v_call: TRBV6-5
j_call: TRBJ2-2
d_call: TRBD2
clone_size: .

cdr3_aa: CTSSHDRDKQIRGGELFF
cdr3_nt: TGCACCAGCAGCCATGACCGGGACAAACAAATTCGTGGCGGGGAGCTGTTTTTT
v_call: TRBV1
j_call: TRBJ2-2
d_call: .
clone_size: .

cdr3_aa: CANENQGVRGYSNQPQHF
cdr3_nt: TGTGCCAACGAGAATCAGGGGGTCCGGGGTTATAGCAATCAGCCCCAGCATTTT
v_call: TRBV14
j_call: TRBJ1-5
d_call: TRBD1
clone_size: .

cdr3_aa: CASSDFVAGGGDGSSYNEQFF
cdr3_nt: TGTGCCAGCAGCGACTTCGTAGCGGGAGGGGGAGATGGGAGCTCCTACAATGAGCAGTTCTTC
v_call: TRBV2
j_call: TRBJ2-1
d_call: TRBD2
clone_size: .

cdr3_aa: CASSDLRDGYTF
cdr3_nt: TGTGCCAGCAGTGATCTCAGGGATGGCTACACCTTC
v_call: TRBV2
j_call: TRBJ1-2
d_call: .
clone_size: .

cdr3_aa: CASSRVSSNEQFF
cdr3_nt: TGTGCCAGCTCGAGGGTTTCTAGCAATGAGCAGTTCTTC
v_call: TRBV2
j_call: TRBJ2-1
d_call: .
clone_size: once

cdr3_aa: CASSLAVWRQPTSTDTQYF
cdr3_nt: TGTGCCAGCAGTTTAGCCGTTTGGAGGCAGCCCACTAGCACAGATACGCAGTATTTT
v_call: TRBV28
j_call: TRBJ2-3
d_call: .
clone_size: .

cdr3_aa: CASSLFGGALIGELFF
cdr3_nt: TGTGCCAGCAGTTTGTTCGGGGGGGCCTTGATCGGGGAGCTGTTTTTT
v_call: TRBV27
j_call: TRBJ2-2
d_call: TRBD2
clone_size: .

cdr3_aa: CASSLRTGEQFF
cdr3_nt: TGTGCCAGCAGTTTAAGGACAGGCGAGCAGTTCTTC
v_call: TRBV28
j_call: TRBJ2-1
d_call: TRBD1
clone_size: .

cdr3_aa: CASSQYRDSPSGANEKLFF
cdr3_nt: TGTGCCAGCAGCCAGTACCGGGACAGCCCCTCGGGGGCTAATGAAAAACTGTTTTTT
v_call: TRBV4-2
j_call: TRBJ1-4
d_call: TRBD1
clone_size: few

cdr3_aa: CASSLAGGTTGELFF
cdr3_nt: TGTGCCAGCAGCTTAGCGGGGGGGACCACCGGGGAGCTGTTTTTT
v_call: TRBV5-5
j_call: TRBJ2-2
d_call: TRBD2
clone_size: .

cdr3_aa: CASSLSPLFSYEQYF
cdr3_nt: TGTGCCAGCAGTCTATCCCCCCTTTTCTCCTACGAGCAGTACTTC
v_call: TRBV28
j_call: TRBJ2-7
d_call: .
clone_size: .

cdr3_aa: CASSSGQGSAYNEQFF
cdr3_nt: TGCGCCAGCAGCTCCGGACAGGGGAGTGCCTACAATGAGCAGTTCTTC
v_call: TRBV5-1
j_call: TRBJ2-1
d_call: TRBD1
clone_size: .

cdr3_aa: CASSQEMGGFNEKLFF
cdr3_nt: TGCGCCAGCAGCCAGGAGATGGGAGGGTTTAATGAAAAACTGTTTTTT
v_call: TRBV4-1
j_call: TRBJ1-4
d_call: .
clone_size: .

cdr3_aa: CASSAPGTFNEQFF
cdr3_nt: TGTGCCAGCAGTGCCCCCGGGACTTTCAATGAGCAGTTCTTC
v_call: TRBV6-1
j_call: TRBJ2-1
d_call: .
clone_size: .

cdr3_aa: CASSQDLRTPNTEAFF
cdr3_nt: TGCGCCAGCAGCCAAGATCTCCGGACACCGAACACTGAAGCTTTCTTT
v_call: TRBV4-1
j_call: TRBJ1-1
d_call: .
clone_size: .

cdr3_aa: CASSHGLVTDTQYF
cdr3_nt: TGCGCCAGCAGTCACGGACTAGTTACAGATACGCAGTATTTT
v_call: TRBV10-1
j_call: TRBJ2-3
d_call: TRBD2
clone_size: .

cdr3_aa: CASTDGQGHQPQHF
cdr3_nt: TGTGCCAGCACTGACGGACAGGGCCATCAGCCCCAGCATTTT
v_call: TRBV28
j_call: TRBJ1-5
d_call: TRBD1
clone_size: .

cdr3_aa: CASSTYRGPNQPQHF
cdr3_nt: TGTGCCAGCAGTACCTACAGGGGTCCCAATCAGCCCCAGCATTTT
v_call: TRBV28
j_call: TRBJ1-5
d_call: TRBD1
clone_size: few

cdr3_aa: CASSPLRGPGEKLFF
cdr3_nt: TGTGCCAGCTCACCATTGAGGGGGCCAGGCGAAAAACTGTTTTTT
v_call: TRBV18
j_call: TRBJ1-4
d_call: TRBD1
clone_size: .

cdr3_aa: CASRAGASTDTQYF
cdr3_nt: TGTGCCAGCAGGGCAGGGGCGAGCACAGATACGCAGTATTTT
v_call: TRBV5-4
j_call: TRBJ2-3
d_call: .
clone_size: .

cdr3_aa: CASSSTGSSYNEQFF
cdr3_nt: TGTGCCAGCAGCTCGACAGGTAGCTCCTACAATGAGCAGTTCTTC
v_call: TRBV7-2
j_call: TRBJ2-1
d_call: .
clone_size: .

cdr3_aa: CASSDPRRSSYNSPLHF
cdr3_nt: TGTGCCAGCAGTGACCCGAGGAGGAGCTCCTATAATTCACCCCTCCACTTT
v_call: TRBV6-1
j_call: TRBJ1-6
d_call: .
clone_size: .

cdr3_aa: CASSPDRYYNEQFF
cdr3_nt: TGTGCCAGCAGCCCGGACAGATACTACAATGAGCAGTTCTTC
v_call: TRBV25-1
j_call: TRBJ2-1
d_call: .
clone_size: .

cdr3_aa: CASSPFSGNTIYF
cdr3_nt: TGTGCCAGCAGCCCGTTCTCTGGAAACACCATATATTTT
v_call: TRBV2
j_call: TRBJ1-3
d_call: .
clone_size: .

cdr3_aa: CASSPWTGRGEKLFF
cdr3_nt: TGTGCCAGCAGTCCCTGGACAGGGAGAGGTGAAAAACTGTTTTTT
v_call: TRBV28
j_call: TRBJ1-4
d_call: TRBD1
clone_size: .

cdr3_aa: CAISIQGSNQPQHF
cdr3_nt: TGTGCCATCAGCATACAGGGCAGCAATCAGCCCCAGCATTTT
v_call: TRBV10-3
j_call: TRBJ1-5
d_call: .
clone_size: .

cdr3_aa: CASSDRYEQYF
cdr3_nt: TGTGCCAGCAGCGACAGATACGAGCAGTACTTC
v_call: TRBV28
j_call: TRBJ2-7
d_call: .
clone_size: .

cdr3_aa: CASSPGQFLTSGNTIYF
cdr3_nt: TGTGCCAGTAGTCCGGGACAGTTCCTCACCTCTGGAAACACCATATATTTT
v_call: TRBV19
j_call: TRBJ1-3
d_call: TRBD1
clone_size: .

cdr3_aa: CASHDYLTDTQYF
cdr3_nt: TGCGCCAGCCACGACTATCTCACAGATACGCAGTATTTT
v_call: TRBV5-1
j_call: TRBJ2-3
d_call: .
clone_size: .

cdr3_aa: CASSVAEGLAESYNEQFF
cdr3_nt: TGTGCCAGCAGCGTAGCTGAGGGACTAGCGGAAAGCTACAATGAGCAGTTCTTC
v_call: TRBV9
j_call: TRBJ2-1
d_call: TRBD2
clone_size: .

cdr3_aa: CATSTAIDRGSAPQHF
cdr3_nt: TGTGCCACCAGCACCGCTATCGACAGGGGGTCGGCGCCCCAGCATTTT
v_call: TRBV15
j_call: TRBJ1-5
d_call: TRBD1
clone_size: .

cdr3_aa: CASSRSSGELFF
cdr3_nt: TGTGCCAGCAGCAGATCCTCCGGGGAGCTGTTTTTT
v_call: TRBV6-5
j_call: TRBJ2-2
d_call: .
clone_size: .

cdr3_aa: CASSASHSGNTIYF
cdr3_nt: TGTGCCAGCAGCGCCAGTCACTCTGGAAACACCATATATTTT
v_call: TRBV9
j_call: TRBJ1-3
d_call: .
clone_size: .

cdr3_aa: CASSLGRDSYEQYF
cdr3_nt: TGTGCCAGCAGTTTGGGGCGTGACTCCTACGAGCAGTACTTC
v_call: TRBV27
j_call: TRBJ2-7
d_call: .
clone_size: .

cdr3_aa: CASSFGGGYEQYF
cdr3_nt: TGTGCCAGCAGTTTCGGCGGGGGCTACGAGCAGTACTTC
v_call: TRBV27
j_call: TRBJ2-7
d_call: TRBD2
clone_size: .

cdr3_aa: CASSPPGETQYF
cdr3_nt: TGTGCTAGCAGTCCACCGGGGGAGACCCAGTACTTC
v_call: TRBV7-7
j_call: TRBJ2-5
d_call: .
clone_size: .

cdr3_aa: CASSESSGGAWETQYF
cdr3_nt: TGTGCCAGCAGTGAAAGTAGCGGGGGGGCCTGGGAGACCCAGTACTTC
v_call: TRBV2
j_call: TRBJ2-5
d_call: TRBD2
clone_size: .

cdr3_aa: CATRFPIGNTIYF
cdr3_nt: TGTGCCACGAGGTTCCCTATCGGAAACACCATATATTTT
v_call: TRBV28
j_call: TRBJ1-3
d_call: .
clone_size: .

cdr3_aa: CASSQKGGEVSNQPQHF
cdr3_nt: TGCGCCAGCAGTCAAAAGGGAGGAGAGGTGAGCAATCAGCCCCAGCATTTT
v_call: TRBV4-1
j_call: TRBJ1-5
d_call: .
clone_size: once

cdr3_aa: CASSQADYSTDTQYF
cdr3_nt: TGCGCCAGCAGCCAAGCGGACTACAGCACAGATACGCAGTATTTT
v_call: TRBV5-1
j_call: TRBJ2-3
d_call: .
clone_size: .

cdr3_aa: CASSLDSGRVGETQYF
cdr3_nt: TGTGCCAGCAGTTTAGATAGCGGGAGGGTTGGGGAGACCCAGTACTTC
v_call: TRBV28
j_call: TRBJ2-5
d_call: TRBD2
clone_size: .

cdr3_aa: CASTTPRGQGANGNTIYF
cdr3_nt: TGTGCCAGCACGACCCCACGGGGACAGGGGGCTAACGGAAACACCATATATTTT
v_call: TRBV7-9
j_call: TRBJ1-3
d_call: TRBD1
clone_size: .